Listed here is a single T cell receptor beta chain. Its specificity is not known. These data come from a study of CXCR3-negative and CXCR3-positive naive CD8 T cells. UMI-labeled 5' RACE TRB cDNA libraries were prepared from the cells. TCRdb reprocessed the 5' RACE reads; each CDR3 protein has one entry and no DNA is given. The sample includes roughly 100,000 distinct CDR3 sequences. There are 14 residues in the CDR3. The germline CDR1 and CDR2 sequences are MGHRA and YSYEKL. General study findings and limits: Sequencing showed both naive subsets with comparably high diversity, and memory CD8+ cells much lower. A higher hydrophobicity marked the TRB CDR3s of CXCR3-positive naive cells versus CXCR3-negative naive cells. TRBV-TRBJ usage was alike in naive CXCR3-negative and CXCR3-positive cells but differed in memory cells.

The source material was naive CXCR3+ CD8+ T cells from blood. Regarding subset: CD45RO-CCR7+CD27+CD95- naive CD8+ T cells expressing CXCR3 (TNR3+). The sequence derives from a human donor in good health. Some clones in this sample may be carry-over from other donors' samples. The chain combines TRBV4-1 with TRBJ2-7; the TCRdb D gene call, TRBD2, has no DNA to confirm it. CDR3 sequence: CASSQAGGVIEQYF.